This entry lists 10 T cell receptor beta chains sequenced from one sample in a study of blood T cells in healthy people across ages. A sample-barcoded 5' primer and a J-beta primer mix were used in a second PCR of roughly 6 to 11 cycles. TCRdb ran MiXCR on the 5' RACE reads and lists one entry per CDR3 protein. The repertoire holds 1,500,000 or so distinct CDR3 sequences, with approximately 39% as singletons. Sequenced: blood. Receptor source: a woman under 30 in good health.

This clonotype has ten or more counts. Here the CDR3 reads CAGTISGRTYEQYF. The CDR3 DNA reads as TGTGCCGGTACAATTAGCGGGAGAACGTACGAGCAGTACTTC. V usage is TRBV30 and J usage is TRBJ2-7; 9 positions agree with TRBD2. The V gene end was trimmed by 8 bases and the J gene end by 4 bases; junction bases not matched to a gene: 12. The CDR3 totals 14 residues. From germline, CDR1 is GTSNPN and CDR2 SVGIG (reference sequence).

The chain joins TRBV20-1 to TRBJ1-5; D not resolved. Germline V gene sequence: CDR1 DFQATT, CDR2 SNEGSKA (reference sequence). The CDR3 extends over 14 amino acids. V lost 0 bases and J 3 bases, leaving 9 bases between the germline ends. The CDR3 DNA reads TGCAGTGCTAGAGATGGTCGCTACAATCAGCCCCAGCATTTT. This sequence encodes CSARDGRYNQPQHF.

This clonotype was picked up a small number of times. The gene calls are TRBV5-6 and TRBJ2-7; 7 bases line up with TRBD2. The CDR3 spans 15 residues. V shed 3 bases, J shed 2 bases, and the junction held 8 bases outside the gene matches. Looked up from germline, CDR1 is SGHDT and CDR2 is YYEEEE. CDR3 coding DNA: TGTGCCAGCAGCTCCCTCTTGGCGGGAGCCTACGAGCAGTACTTC. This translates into CASSSLLAGAYEQYF.

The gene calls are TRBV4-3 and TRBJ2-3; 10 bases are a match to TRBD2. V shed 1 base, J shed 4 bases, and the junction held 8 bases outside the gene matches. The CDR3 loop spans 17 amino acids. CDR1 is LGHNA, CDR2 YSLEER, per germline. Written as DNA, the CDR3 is TGCGCCAGCAGCCAAGGGACTAGCGGTTTGGGGGCAGATACGCAGTATTTT. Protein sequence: CASSQGTSGLGADTQYF.

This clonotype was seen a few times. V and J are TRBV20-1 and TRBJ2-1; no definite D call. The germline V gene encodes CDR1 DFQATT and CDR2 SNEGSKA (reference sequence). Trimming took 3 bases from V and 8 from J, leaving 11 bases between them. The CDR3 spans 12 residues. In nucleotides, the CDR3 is TGCAGTGCTAGTGGTTGGACGGATGAGCAGTTCTTC. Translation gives CSASGWTDEQFF.

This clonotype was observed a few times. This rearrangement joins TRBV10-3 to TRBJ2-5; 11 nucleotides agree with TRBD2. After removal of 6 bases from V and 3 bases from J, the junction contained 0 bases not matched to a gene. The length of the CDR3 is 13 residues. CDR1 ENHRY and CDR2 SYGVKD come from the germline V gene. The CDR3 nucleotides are TGTGCCATCAGACTAGCGGGAGAAGAGACCCAGTACTTC. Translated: CAIRLAGEETQYF.

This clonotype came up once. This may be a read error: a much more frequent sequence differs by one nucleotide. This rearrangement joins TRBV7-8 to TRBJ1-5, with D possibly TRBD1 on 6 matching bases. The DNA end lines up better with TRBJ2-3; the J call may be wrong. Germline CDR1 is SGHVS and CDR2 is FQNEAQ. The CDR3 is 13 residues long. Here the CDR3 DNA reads TGTGCCAGCAGCGCTGGACAGTTAGAGCCCCAGTATTTT. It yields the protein CASSAGQLEPQYF.

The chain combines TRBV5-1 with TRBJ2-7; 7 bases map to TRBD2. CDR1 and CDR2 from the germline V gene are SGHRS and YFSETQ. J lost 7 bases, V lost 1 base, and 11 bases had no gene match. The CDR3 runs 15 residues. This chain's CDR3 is CASSLLAGEGSEQYF. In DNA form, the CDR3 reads TGCGCCAGCAGCTTGCTGGCGGGAGAAGGATCTGAGCAGTACTTC. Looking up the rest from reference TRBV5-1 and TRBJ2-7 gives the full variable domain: KAGVTQTPRYLIKTRGQQVTLSCSPISGHRSVSWYQQTPGQGLQFLFEYFSETQRNKGNFPGRFSGRQFSNSRSEMNVSTLELGDSALYLCASSLLAGEGSEQYFGPGTRLTVT.

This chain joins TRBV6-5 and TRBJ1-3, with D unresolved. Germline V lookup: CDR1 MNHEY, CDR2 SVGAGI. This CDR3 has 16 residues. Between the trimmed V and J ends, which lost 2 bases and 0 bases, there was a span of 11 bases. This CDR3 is CASSYAGVSSGNTIYF. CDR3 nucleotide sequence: TGTGCCAGCAGTTACGCGGGAGTGAGCTCTGGAAACACCATATATTTT.

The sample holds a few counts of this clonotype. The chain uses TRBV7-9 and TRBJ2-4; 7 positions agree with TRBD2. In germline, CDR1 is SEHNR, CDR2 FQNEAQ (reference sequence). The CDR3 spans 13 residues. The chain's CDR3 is CASMGLADNEQYF. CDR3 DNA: TGTGCTTCTATGGGGCTAGCGGACAATGAGCAGTACTTC.